This entry describes one T cell receptor beta chain. Which antigen it targets is not known. One base away there is no much larger clone; base qualities are not given. The cohort consisted of approximately 690 healthy bone marrow donors. Cohort members were all nominally healthy when sampled, although unrecorded immune exposures were likely present. The donor tested CMV seronegative and was one of the 352 seronegative cohort members. Every donor gave a peripheral blood sample, and the peripheral blood mononuclear cells from that sample were used for TCR beta sequencing. Genomic DNA extraction from the blood cell samples was performed with the Qiagen DNeasy Blood Extraction Kit. This sample is part of a study of cytomegalovirus exposure and HLA in healthy donors (dated 2017 in TCRdb). Describing the broader study: An earlier analysis of approximately 640 of the donors reported more than 250 Gb of sequence data and some 120 million unique TCR beta sequences from about 200 million T cells. Along with the approximately 650-subject first cohort, a separate validation cohort of over a hundred different subjects was used. The study was designed to test whether signatures of past pathogen exposure could be identified by cataloging public T cell receptors. In a later analysis, previously published TCR beta repertoires from 666 donors were re-analyzed and high-resolution HLA genotyping was added so that TCR occurrence patterns could be studied. Four to six DR-DQ haplotypes were handled as single units for association and clustering, since linkage in the cohort was strong. Typing coverage differed by locus: A, B, C, DRB1 and DQB1 were typed in about 620-630 donors, DQA1 in approximately 520, DPA1 in around 610, and DPB1 in around 440. Genome-wide SNP genotypes for about 60% of the roughly 700 donors were used in a later genetic analysis, which treated that subset as a discovery cohort. All discovery cohort repertoires had been generated using a single sequencing platform. Of the roughly 410 genotyped donors, 75% to 85% were placed in the genetic ancestry cluster associated with self-reported Caucasian donors. Rather than using new phenotypic data, the later analysis identified candidate immune exposures from TCR beta sequences and from how often those sequences occurred across donors. An early release that covered fewer than 750 HLA-typed donors contained approximately 300 gigabases of sequencing data and 65 million to 100 million unique TCR sequences. The T cell repertoires of 550 to 850 subjects were profiled by immunosequencing and related to cytomegalovirus serostatus. Both class I and class II loci were covered by HLA typing, at four-digit resolution. The study combined high-throughput TCR immunosequencing, statistical association of individual TCRs with disease status, and machine learning to predict cytomegalovirus infection status. Across 398 genotyped donors of the cohort, an average of roughly 250,000 unique TCR beta nucleotide sequences per donor were sequenced, and roughly 17% of those sequences were non-productive. An earlier analysis of several hundred of the donors used high-throughput TCR beta sequencing to judge whether each TCR beta V gene segment behaved as functional or pseudogenic. Donor age, sex, ethnicity and CMV serostatus were collected together with the repertoire data.

Library creation used the immunoSEQ multiplex PCR assay. For the multiplex PCR, a mixture combining 60 forward primers for TCR Vbeta segments and 13 reverse primers for TCR Jbeta segments was used. Amplification of the CDR3 region of rearranged TCR beta genes was performed with a multiplex PCR assay on genomic DNA. Amplified TCR beta libraries were sequenced as 87-base-pair reads on the Illumina HiSeq System. In the authors' own workflow: Across the 666 repertoires, a later analysis counted tens of millions of unique TCR beta chains, 9.5 million to 13 million of which were shared by at least two donors. A nearest-neighbor algorithm error-corrected the raw reads and collapsed the reads into unique sequences, merging closely related sequences to remove PCR and sequencing errors. CDR3 sequences were aligned to IMGT reference sequences to assign V, D and J gene segments. Each retained sequence needed at least a six-nucleotide match to both a V gene segment and a J gene segment. A rearrangement was called productive if the CDR3 had no stop codons and remained in frame with V and J, and every other rearrangement was called non-productive. CDR3 was defined according to IMGT convention as the region running from the second conserved V-encoded cysteine to the conserved J-encoded phenylalanine. In an earlier analysis of 500 to 650 of the donors, sequences lacking an unambiguous match to a single V gene segment were excluded. An earlier analysis of around 600 of the donors classified V segments as functional when productive rearrangements were above 56.7% and as segregating when the standard deviation between donors was above 5%. A statistical classification framework was developed to diagnose cytomegalovirus status using the catalog of TCR beta chain sequences. In a later analysis, TCR nucleotide sequences were compared against IMGT/GENE-DB human TR gene sequences so that V and J genes could be assigned. The TCRdist pipeline was used in a later analysis to assign CDR3 sequences and most-parsimonious VDJ recombination scenarios. In a later analysis, each TCR beta chain was defined by its CDR3 amino acid sequence together with its V-gene family, and reads lacking a unique V-gene family were excluded. As a way to deal with suspected cross-contamination and a sequencing artifact, a later analysis dropped over 550 nucleotide sequences that were highly shared and had low generation probability. For each public chain, a later analysis derived a clonal expansion index from normalized ranks of inferred template counts within each repertoire. Generation probabilities in a later analysis came from a VDJ recombination model fitted to out-of-frame rearrangements, and those results were checked against IGoR. In a later analysis, TCR-TCR, TCR-HLA and TCR-CMV co-occurrence was scored with hypergeometric tests, and a repertoire-size bias correction was applied to TCR pairs. False discovery rates were estimated in a later analysis by permuting HLA or CMV assignments 20 times. A later analysis grouped co-occurring TCRs with DBSCAN, adding TCRdist sequence similarity when clustering within HLA-allele-positive subsets. For co-occurrence clustering, repertoires with fewer than 30,000 or more than 120,000 public chains were excluded, along with five or six repertoires with anomalous nucleotide sharing. TCRdb mirrors the immuneACCESS table, restricted to in-frame sequences. Some clones are absent from its copies; in checked studies, under half trace to an unresolved V gene, and the reason for the others is unknown. D and trimming come from the DNA, and the V and J calls and clone size come from that table. The sample table contains roughly 120,000 clones; only one count was recorded for around three quarters of them. Roughly 3.5% of the sample lies in the top ten.

The germline V gene sets CDR1 to SGHRS and CDR2 to YFSETQ. The junction carries 10 bases between V and J, which are trimmed by 4 bases and 2 bases respectively. The CDR3, cysteine through phenylalanine, is 14 amino acids long. Kept here is only the CDR3 DNA, which spans 42 bases and is read in frame from base 1. Broad study findings and their caveats: According to a later genetic analysis, donors in an Asian-associated ancestry cluster had fewer N-insertions in productive TCRs than the roughly 700-donor mean. In a later analysis, several top co-occurrence clusters were reported to appear linked to parvovirus B19, influenza, CMV and Epstein-Barr virus. A cluster of highly shared sequence variants was judged likely to be a technical artifact of the sequencing pipeline. Because some donors lacked HLA typing at each locus, the association tests relied only on the typed subset. At a false discovery rate of 0.05, a later analysis linked about 16,000 TCR beta sequences to specific HLA alleles. The 87-base-pair reads could not distinguish some IMGT-functional V segments, including TRBV6-2 and TRBV6-3, so those segments were excluded. Compared with equally common non-associated chains, HLA-associated TCR beta chains in a later analysis were more clonally expanded and had lower generation probabilities. Because counts were too low, roughly 17 rarely observed V segments, including chromosome 9 orphons, were left out of the earlier analysis of about 500 of the donors. According to the authors, the approach could potentially be generalized to other disease states and immunological phenotypes. The only immune exposure information available for the cohort was CMV serostatus. Broadly in line with IMGT annotations, most TCR beta V segments showed up in productive rearrangements about 87% or about 30% of the time in an earlier analysis of approximately 600 of the donors. In a later analysis, most CMV-associated TCR beta chains were found to appear HLA-restricted, with HLA associations seemingly driven largely by CMV exposure. When HLA alleles, especially DR and DQ, strongly co-occurred, attributing TCR associations to individual alleles was difficult. The classifier was reported to diagnose cytomegalovirus status with high specificity and sensitivity in both the original and validation cohorts. A further reported finding was that TCR beta sequences accurately predicted the HLA-A and HLA-B alleles for most subjects in the first cohort. A total of some 180 TCR beta chains were listed by the study as associated with cytomegalovirus. A later genetic analysis associated a missense DCLRE1C variant with V-gene and J-gene trimming of TCR beta chains, and an independent cohort replicated the association. While some public TCRs were present in many individuals, most TCR sequences turned up only very rarely across donors. In a later analysis, TCR association rates were found to vary across HLA loci, with the most associated TCRs seen for DRB1 alleles and the fewest for HLA-C alleles. A few of the identified cytomegalovirus-associated TCR beta chains were confirmed in vitro to be specific for cytomegalovirus antigens. In this cohort, only TCR beta chains were sequenced, and detectable features were limited by the absence of alpha or paired-chain data. Correlated functional status among segregating V segments might be attributable to linkage disequilibrium, but an unknown experimental factor could not be ruled out. Sequencing depth was assumed to be roughly uniform across donors in the presence/absence analyses, though that assumption may not hold.

The sequencing input was PBMCs. The source of this sequence is a man in his forties in good health and CMV-seronegative. This sequence uses TRBV5-1 and TRBJ1-5; TRBD1 is perhaps the D gene, given 5 matching bases. The DNA sequence is TGCGCCAGCAGCCTCGACAGTCGCAATCAGCCCCAGCATTTT. It translates as CASSLDSRNQPQHF.